This is a list of T cell receptor beta chains from one sample in a study of CD8 T cells in ankylosing spondylitis. TCRdb redid the calling of the 5' RACE reads with MiXCR, one entry per CDR3 protein. Of over 30,000 distinct CDR3 sequences detected, roughly an eighth appear once; the ten largest clones hold roughly 32%. Sequencing was done on a sample of synovial fluid, either unsorted or a sorted T cell fraction (not recorded which). The receptors come from a male donor with ankylosing spondylitis. Each CDR3 is given with its conserved first and last residue. Fields, in order: clone size, J gene, V gene, D gene, CDR3 DNA, CDR3 protein. The D gene is left open where the match is weak. Clone sizes are given selectively: once, few, many, or a class where the clone is expanded.

>-|TRBJ1-5|TRBV2|-
TGTGCCAGCACCTCCTTGGGGGGTCGTCAGCCCCAGCATTTT
CASTSLGGRQPQHF
>once|TRBJ2-2|TRBV7-2|-
TGTGCCAGCAGCTTAGACAGGCCCGTTCCCGGGGAGCTGTTTTTT
CASSLDRPVPGELFF
>many|TRBJ2-5|TRBV7-9|TRBD2
TGTGCCAGCAGGGGACTAGCGGGTCCCCAAGAGACCCAGTACTTC
CASRGLAGPQETQYF
>many|TRBJ2-7|TRBV28|-
TGTGCCAGCAGTACCCGACATCCCCCCTACGAGCAGTACTTC
CASSTRHPPYEQYF
>few|TRBJ2-3|TRBV4-3|TRBD2
TGCGCCAGCAGCCCCTGGACTAGCGGGAGAAAAGGGACAGATACGCAGTATTTT
CASSPWTSGRKGTDTQYF
>few|TRBJ2-2|TRBV12-3/TRBV12-4|-
TGTGCCGGTTTATGGCTTAACACCGGGGAGCTGTTTTTT
CAGLWLNTGELFF
>many|TRBJ2-3|TRBV4-2|TRBD2
TGTGCCAGCAGCCAAGCTAGCGGAACAGATACGCAGTATTTT
CASSQASGTDTQYF
>few|TRBJ2-2|TRBV6-1|-
TGTGCCAGCAAAGGTTTCAGTGACACCGGGGAGCTGTTTTTT
CASKGFSDTGELFF
>-|TRBJ1-2|TRBV20-1|-
TGCAGTGCTAGATGGCCCAACTATGGCTACACCTTC
CSARWPNYGYTF
>few|TRBJ2-2|TRBV27|TRBD1
TGTGCCAGCAGTTTATCGGACAGGGGGCTGGCCGGGGAGCTGTTTTTT
CASSLSDRGLAGELFF
>few|TRBJ2-7|TRBV28|TRBD1
TGTGCCAGCAGGACTGCAGGGGGCGCTGGGTTCTACGAGCAGTACTTC
CASRTAGGAGFYEQYF
>few|TRBJ2-3|TRBV9|-
TGTGCCAGCAGCTTAGGGGCTAGCGGCACAGATACGCAGTATTTT
CASSLGASGTDTQYF